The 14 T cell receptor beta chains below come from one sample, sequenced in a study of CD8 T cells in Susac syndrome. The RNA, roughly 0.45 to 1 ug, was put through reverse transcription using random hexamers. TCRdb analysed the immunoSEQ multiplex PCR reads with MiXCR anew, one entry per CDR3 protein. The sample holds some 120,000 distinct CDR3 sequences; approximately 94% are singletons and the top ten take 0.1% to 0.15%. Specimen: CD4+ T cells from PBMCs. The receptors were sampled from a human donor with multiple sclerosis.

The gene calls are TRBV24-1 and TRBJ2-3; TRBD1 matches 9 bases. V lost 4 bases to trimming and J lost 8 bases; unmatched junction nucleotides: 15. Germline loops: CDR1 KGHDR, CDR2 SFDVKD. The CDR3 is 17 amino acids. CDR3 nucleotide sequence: TGTGCCACCAGTGACCCCACCCCGGGACAGGGTAAAGGTACGCAGTATTTT. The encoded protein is CATSDPTPGQGKGTQYF.

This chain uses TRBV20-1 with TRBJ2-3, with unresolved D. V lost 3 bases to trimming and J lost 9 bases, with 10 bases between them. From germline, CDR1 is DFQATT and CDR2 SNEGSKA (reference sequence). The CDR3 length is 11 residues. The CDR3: CSASESDTQYF. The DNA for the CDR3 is TGCAGTGCTAGTGAGTCTGACACGCAGTATTTT.

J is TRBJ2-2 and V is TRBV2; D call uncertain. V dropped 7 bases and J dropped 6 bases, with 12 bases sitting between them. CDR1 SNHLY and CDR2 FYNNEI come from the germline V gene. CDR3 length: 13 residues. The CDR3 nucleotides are TGTGCCAGCATCCTGAACACAGCCGGGGAGCTGTTTTTT. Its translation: CASILNTAGELFF.

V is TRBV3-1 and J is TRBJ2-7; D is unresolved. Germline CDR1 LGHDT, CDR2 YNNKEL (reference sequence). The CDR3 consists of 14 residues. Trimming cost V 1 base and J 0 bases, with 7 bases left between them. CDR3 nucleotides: TGTGCCAGCAGCCAAGGTGTTAGCTCCTACGAGCAGTACTTC. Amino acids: CASSQGVSSYEQYF.

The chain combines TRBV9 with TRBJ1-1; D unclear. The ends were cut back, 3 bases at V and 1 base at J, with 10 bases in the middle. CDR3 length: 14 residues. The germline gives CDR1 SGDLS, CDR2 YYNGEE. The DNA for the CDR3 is TGTGCCAGCAGCGCCGGGTGGAAGAACACTGAAGCTTTCTTT. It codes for CASSAGWKNTEAFF.

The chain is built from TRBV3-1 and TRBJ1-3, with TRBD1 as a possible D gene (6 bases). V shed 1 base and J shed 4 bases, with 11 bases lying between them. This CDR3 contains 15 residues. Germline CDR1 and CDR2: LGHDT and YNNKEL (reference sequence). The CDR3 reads CASSQGSTGGNTIYF. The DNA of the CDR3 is TGTGCCAGCAGCCAAGGAAGCACAGGGGGAAACACCATATATTTT. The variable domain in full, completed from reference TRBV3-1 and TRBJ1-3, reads DTAVSQTPKYLVTQMGNDKSIKCEQNLGHDTMYWYKQDSKKFLKIMFSYNNKELIINETVPNRFSPKSPDKAHLNLHINSLELGDSAVYFCASSQGSTGGNTIYFGEGSWLTVV.

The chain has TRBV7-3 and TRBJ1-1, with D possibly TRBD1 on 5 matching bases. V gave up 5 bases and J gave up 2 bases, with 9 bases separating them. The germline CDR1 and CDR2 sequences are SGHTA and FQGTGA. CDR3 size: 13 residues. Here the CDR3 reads CASSRDSNTEAFF. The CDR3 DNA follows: TGTGCCAGCAGCCGAGACAGTAACACTGAAGCTTTCTTT.

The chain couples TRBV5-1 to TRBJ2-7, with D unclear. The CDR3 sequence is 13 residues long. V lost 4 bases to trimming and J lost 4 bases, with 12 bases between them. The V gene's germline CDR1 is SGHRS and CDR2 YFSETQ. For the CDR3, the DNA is TGCGCCAGCAGCCGAGACCAGTGGTACGAGCAGTACTTC. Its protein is CASSRDQWYEQYF.

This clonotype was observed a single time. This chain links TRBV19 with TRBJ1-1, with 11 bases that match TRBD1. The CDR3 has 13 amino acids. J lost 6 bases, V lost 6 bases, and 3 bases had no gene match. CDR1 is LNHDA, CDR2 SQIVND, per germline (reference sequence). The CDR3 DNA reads TGTGCCAGTAGAGGACAGGGGGCCGCTGAAGCTTTCTTT. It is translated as CASRGQGAAEAFF.

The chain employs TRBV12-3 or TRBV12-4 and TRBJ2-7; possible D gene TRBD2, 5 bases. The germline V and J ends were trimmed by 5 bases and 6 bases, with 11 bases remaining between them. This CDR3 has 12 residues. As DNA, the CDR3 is TGTGCCAGCAGTCCGGATGCGGGCGAGCAGTACTTC. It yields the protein CASSPDAGEQYF.

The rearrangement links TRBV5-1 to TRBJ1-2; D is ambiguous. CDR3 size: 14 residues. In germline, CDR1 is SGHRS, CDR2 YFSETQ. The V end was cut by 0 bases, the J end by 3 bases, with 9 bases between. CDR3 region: CASSLVGSDYGYTF. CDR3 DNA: TGCGCCAGCAGCTTGGTGGGATCAGACTATGGCTACACCTTC.

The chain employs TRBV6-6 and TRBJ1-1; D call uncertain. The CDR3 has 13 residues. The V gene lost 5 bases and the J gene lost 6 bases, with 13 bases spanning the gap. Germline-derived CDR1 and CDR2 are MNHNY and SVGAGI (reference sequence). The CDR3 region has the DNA TGTGCCAGCAGTGGCCAGCGACCGGCTGAAGCTTTCTTT. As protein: CASSGQRPAEAFF.

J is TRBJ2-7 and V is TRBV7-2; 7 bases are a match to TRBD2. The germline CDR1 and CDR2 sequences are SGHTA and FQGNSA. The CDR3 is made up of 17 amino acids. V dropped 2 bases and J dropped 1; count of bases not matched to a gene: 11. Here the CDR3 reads CASSLSLASGPSYEQYF. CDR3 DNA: TGTGCCAGCAGCTTATCGCTAGCTAGCGGTCCTTCCTACGAGCAGTACTTC.

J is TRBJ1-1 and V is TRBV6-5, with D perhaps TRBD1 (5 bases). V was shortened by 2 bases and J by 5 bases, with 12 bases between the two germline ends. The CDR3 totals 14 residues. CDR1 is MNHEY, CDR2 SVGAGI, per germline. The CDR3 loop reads CASSYASGETEAFF. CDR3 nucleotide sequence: TGTGCCAGCAGTTACGCCTCGGGGGAGACTGAAGCTTTCTTT.